This entry is about one T cell receptor beta chain. Its antigen is not identified. These data come from a study of siplizumab effects on memory and regulatory T cells. Study conclusions and caveats: An assignable naive or memory phenotype was lacking in roughly 75-96% of proliferating CD4+ or CD8+ clones. Assignment to unstimulated subsets succeeded for only a minor fraction of the alloreactive clones. Treg origin accounted for an average of around 69% of mappable alloreactive CD4+ clones with siplizumab and over 25% in controls.

The study assayed some 110,000 TCR templates per sample. The method was immunoSEQ multiplex PCR; TCRdb's version includes in-frame clones alone and lacks a portion of them. This sample has some 100,000 clones, with approximately 92% found just once. Trimming left V 5 bases short and J 8 bases short, with 9 bases between. In germline, CDR1 is MDHEN, CDR2 SYDVKM. The CDR3 is 11 residues long. What was sequenced was CD4+ T cells sorted from blood. The V call is TRBV28, the J call TRBJ1-1; possibly TRBD1 for D (5 bases). This sequence was found in a human donor in good health. The CDR3 nucleotides are TGTGCCAGCAGTGGGGCAAGGGAAGCTTTCTTT. The encoded protein is CASSGAREAFF.